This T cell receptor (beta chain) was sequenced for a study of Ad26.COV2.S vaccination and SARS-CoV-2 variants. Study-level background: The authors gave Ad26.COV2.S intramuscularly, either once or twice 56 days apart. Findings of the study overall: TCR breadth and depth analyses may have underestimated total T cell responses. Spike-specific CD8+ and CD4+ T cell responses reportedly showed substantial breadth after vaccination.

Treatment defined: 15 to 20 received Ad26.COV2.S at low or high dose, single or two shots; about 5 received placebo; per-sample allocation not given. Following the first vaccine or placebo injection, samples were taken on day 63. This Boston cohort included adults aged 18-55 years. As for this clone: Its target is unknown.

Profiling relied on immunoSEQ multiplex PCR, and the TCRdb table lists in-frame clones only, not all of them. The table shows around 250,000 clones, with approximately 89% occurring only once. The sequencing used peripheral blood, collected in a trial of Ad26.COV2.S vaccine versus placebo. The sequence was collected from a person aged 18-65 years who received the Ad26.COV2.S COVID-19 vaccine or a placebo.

CDR3 coding DNA: TGTGCCAGCAGCCAAGAAGGACTAGCGGGGCAAGAGACCCAGTACTTC. Its translation: CASSQEGLAGQETQYF. The J gene is TRBJ2-5, the V gene TRBV3-1 (or the pseudogene TRBV3-2), with 12 bases matching TRBD2. Germline V gene data show CDR1 as LGHDT and CDR2 as YNNKEL (reference sequence). J was trimmed by 2 bases and V by 0 bases; bases with no gene match: 1. The CDR3 consists of 16 residues.